The clone carrying this T cell receptor (beta chain) was counted a few times. Its target is unknown. The entry originates in a study of T cells in Graves' hyperthyroidism and ophthalmopathy. For the study at large: Upon initial diagnosis and before any treatment, peripheral blood was collected.

The study's findings and limits: Most thyroid clonotypes with frequency above 0.001 were detected in blood.

Germline values: CDR1 SGHRS, CDR2 YFSETQ. V was trimmed by 1 base and J by 10 bases, leaving 11 bases between them. The CDR3 has 12 residues. Diagnosis of hyperthyroidism was new in patients aged 18 to 65, and its duration was under 2 months. Not enrolled were patients with uncontrolled infection, other autoimmune disease, pregnancy or lactation. Researchers amplified the TCR beta CDR3 regions from RNA transcripts. The TCR CDR3 was amplified in a first-round RT-PCR using the HTBI primer set. From the multiplex PCR reads, TCRdb called clonotypes with MiXCR, one entry per CDR3 protein. The sample has roughly 840,000 distinct CDR3 sequences, approximately 40% seen once; the top ten hold more than 7%.

The sample consisted of blood. This clonotype originated in a man aged 18 to 30 with Graves' hyperthyroidism. The rearrangement joins TRBV5-1 to TRBJ1-1, with D hard to call. Here the CDR3 DNA reads TGCGCCAGCAGCTTGAACGACGAACGAGCTTTCTTT. This gives the protein CASSLNDERAFF.